The 22 T cell receptor beta chains below all came from one sample that was sequenced in a study of neurological immune-mediated disorders. Specified time point: technical triplicate 3. TCRdb recomputed calls from the 5' RACE reads with MiXCR, one row per CDR3 protein. The data hold some 47,000 distinct CDR3 sequences, with 20% to 25% observed a single time. The sequenced sample was PBMCs. These receptors all come from a man aged 55 to 69 with HTLV-1-associated myelopathy (HAM/TSP).

This clonotype was seen at least ten times. The rearrangement joins TRBV11-2 to TRBJ2-7; D might be TRBD2 (6 bases). V was trimmed by 1 base and J by 0 bases, leaving 13 bases between them. The CDR3 runs to 16 residues. Per germline, CDR1 SGHAT and CDR2 FQNNGV. The CDR3 region is CASSLVPGEDSYEQYF. CDR3 DNA sequence: TGTGCCAGCAGCTTAGTTCCCGGGGAGGACTCCTACGAGCAGTACTTC.

This chain connects TRBV5-1 to TRBJ2-1, with D tentatively TRBD1 or TRBD2 (6 bases each). The CDR3 has 14 amino acids. V lost 3 bases to trimming and J lost 8 bases, with 15 bases between them. CDR1 is SGHRS, CDR2 YFSETQ, per germline. The CDR3 spells CASSSGLAGDEQFF. The CDR3 coding sequence is TGCGCCAGCAGCTCGGGACTGGCAGGGGATGAGCAGTTCTTC.

This clonotype was counted at least ten times. The V and J genes are TRBV7-8 and TRBJ2-7; the D is unclear. Trimming removed 1 base from V and 1 base from J, with 11 bases in between. CDR3 length equals 15 residues. Per the germline V gene, CDR1 is SGHVS and CDR2 is FQNEAQ. The CDR3 here is CASSLDSPRSYEQYF. The CDR3 DNA is TGTGCCAGCAGCTTAGATAGCCCTAGGTCCTACGAGCAGTACTTC.

There are many counts of this clonotype. The chain has TRBV10-3 and TRBJ2-7; 7 bases match TRBD2. Germline V lookup: CDR1 ENHRY, CDR2 SYGVKD. Losses at the gene ends were 4 bases for V and 6 bases for J; bases not matched to a gene: 12. The length of the CDR3 is 15 residues. The CDR3 reads CAISGNRGGPGEQYF. CDR3 nucleotide sequence: TGTGCCATCAGTGGTAATAGGGGAGGGCCGGGCGAGCAGTACTTC.

This clonotype was seen repeatedly, ten times or more. This chain joins TRBV27 and TRBJ1-1; tentative D call: TRBD1 (5 bases). This CDR3 comprises 14 residues. Germline V gene lookup returns CDR1 MNHEY and CDR2 SMNVEV (reference sequence). Trimming took 1 base from V and 6 from J, leaving 12 bases between them. The CDR3 DNA reads as TGTGCCAGCAGTTTATTGGGGGGTGCGCCTGAAGCTTTCTTT. This encodes CASSLLGGAPEAFF.

In this sample, this clonotype turned up a few times. The chain uses TRBV7-9 and TRBJ1-6; D not resolved. This CDR3 contains 15 residues. Between the trimmed V and J ends, which lost 0 bases and 7 bases, there was a span of 10 bases. Germline V gene data show CDR1 as SEHNR and CDR2 as FQNEAQ (reference sequence). The CDR3 nucleotides are TGTGCCAGCAGCTTAGCAGGGATGGGGAATTCACCCCTCCACTTT. Translation gives CASSLAGMGNSPLHF.

This clonotype was seen ten or more times. The chain carries TRBV12-3 or TRBV12-4 and TRBJ2-1; 7 positions match TRBD2. Trimming removed 7 bases from V and 5 bases from J; junction bases left unmatched: 11. The CDR3 runs 15 residues. The chain's CDR3 is CASTPSGLHNNEQFF. CDR3 sequence (DNA): TGTGCCAGCACTCCTAGCGGCCTTCATAACAATGAGCAGTTCTTC.

V usage is TRBV7-2 and J usage is TRBJ2-7; D is unclear. Per germline, CDR1 SGHTA and CDR2 FQGNSA. V gave up 2 bases and J gave up 2 bases, with 7 bases separating them. The CDR3 totals 13 residues. The CDR3: CASSLQSTYEQYF. The CDR3 nucleotides are TGTGCCAGCAGCTTACAGAGTACCTACGAGCAGTACTTC.

J is TRBJ1-5 and V is TRBV28; no clear D. The CDR3 consists of 15 residues. Trimming left V 3 bases short and J 5 bases short, with 14 bases between. The V gene's germline CDR1 is MDHEN and CDR2 SYDVKM. CDR3 bases: TGTGCCAGCAGTTTTAGGATCAGGCGGCATCAGCCCCAGCATTTT. It translates to CASSFRIRRHQPQHF.

V gene TRBV29-1 combines with J gene TRBJ2-3; either TRBD1 or TRBD2 may supply D (6 bases each). The germline V gene encodes CDR1 SQVTM and CDR2 ANQGSEA. The CDR3 length is 13 residues. The V end lost 6 bases, the J end lost 6 bases, and 16 bases lay between the germline ends. The CDR3 nucleotides read TGCAGCGTGCGACAGGTTGGAGGGGATACGCAGTATTTT. Translation: CSVRQVGGDTQYF.

This chain links TRBV6-5 with TRBJ2-7; 15 positions agree with TRBD2. V shed 6 bases, J shed 2 bases, and the junction held 14 bases outside the gene matches. The CDR3 totals 19 residues. The germline V gene has CDR1 MNHEY and CDR2 SVGAGI. The CDR3 loop reads CASSRGLAGGAVSTYEQYF. In DNA, the CDR3 is TGTGCCAGCAGCCGGGGACTAGCGGGAGGAGCGGTTTCTACCTACGAGCAGTACTTC.

This clonotype showed up just once. The CDR3, as DNA: TGCAGCGTTGAAATTGCGGGACAGGGGGCTAAAAAACTGTTTTTT. Encoded protein: CSVEIAGQGAKKLFF. V and J are TRBV29-1 and TRBJ1-4; 12 bases fit TRBD1. This CDR3 region has 15 residues. V gave up 2 bases and J gave up 9 bases; unmatched junction bases: 7. Germline CDR1 and CDR2: SQVTM and ANQGSEA.

This clonotype was found many times. The V and J genes are TRBV5-1 and TRBJ2-3; 8 positions match TRBD2. After removal of 0 bases from V and 2 bases from J, the junction contained 5 bases not matched to a gene. CDR3 size: 16 residues. The germline V gene has CDR1 SGHRS and CDR2 YFSETQ. The DNA of the CDR3 is TGCGCCAGCAGCTTGGGGCTAGCGGGTTACACAGATACGCAGTATTTT. It codes for CASSLGLAGYTDTQYF.

This clonotype has ten or more counts. J is TRBJ2-1 and V is TRBV18; 14 bases align to TRBD2. This CDR3 is 15 amino acids long. Germline assignment: CDR1 KGHSH and CDR2 LQKENI. Trimming cost V 4 bases and J 5 bases; bases outside gene matches: 1. This CDR3 is CASSRGLAGDNEQFF. As DNA, the CDR3 is TGTGCCAGCTCACGGGGACTAGCGGGAGACAATGAGCAGTTCTTC.

This clonotype was observed many times. This chain joins TRBV5-1 and TRBJ2-7, with 8 positions matching TRBD1. Germline trimming cut 3 bases from V and 0 bases from J; bases unmatched to any gene: 5. CDR3 length: 15 residues. CDR1 is SGHRS, CDR2 YFSETQ, per germline. The CDR3 sequence is CASSWGTGISYEQYF. CDR3 DNA: TGCGCCAGCAGCTGGGGGACAGGCATCTCCTACGAGCAGTACTTC.

In its sample, this clonotype was seen many times. This rearrangement joins TRBV5-6 to TRBJ1-5; D gene unclear. The CDR3 has 16 amino acids. Trimming pared 0 bases from V and 3 bases from J, leaving 13 bases between. The V gene's germline CDR1 is SGHDT and CDR2 YYEEEE. CDR3 coding DNA: TGTGCCAGCAGCTTGGAGGCCAGATCTTTCAATCAGCCCCAGCATTTT. Protein sequence: CASSLEARSFNQPQHF. The variable domain in full, with the rest retrieved from reference TRBV5-6 and TRBJ1-5, is DAGVTQSPTHLIKTRGQQVTLRCSPKSGHDTVSWYQQALGQGPQFIFQYYEEEERQRGNFPDRFSGHQFPNYSSELNVNALLLGDSALYLCASSLEARSFNQPQHFGDGTRLSIL.

This clonotype was counted at least ten times. V usage is TRBV16 and J usage is TRBJ1-5, with D possibly TRBD1 on 6 matching bases. Trimming removed 2 bases at V and 6 bases at J, with 8 bases between. From germline, CDR1 is KGHSY and CDR2 FQNENV. This CDR3 has 13 residues. The CDR3 DNA follows: TGTGCCAGCAGCCAAGACAGGTCTCAGCCCCAGCATTTT. Translated, it gives CASSQDRSQPQHF. Full variable domain (missing parts from reference TRBV16 and TRBJ1-5): GEEVAQTPKHLVRGEGQKAKLYCAPIKGHSYVFWYQQVLKNEFKFLISFQNENVFDETGMPKERFSAKCLPNSPCSLEIQATKLEDSAVYFCASSQDRSQPQHFGDGTRLSIL.

This clonotype was detected many times. The chain carries TRBV7-2 and TRBJ2-2; 7 bases fit TRBD1. The ends lost 3 bases at V and 2 bases at J; junction bases unmatched: 6. This CDR3 comprises 16 residues. Germline V gene sequence: CDR1 SGHTA, CDR2 FQGNSA. The CDR3 nucleotides are TGTGCCAGCAGCTTGGGCGGACAGGCTAACACCGGGGAGCTGTTTTTT. Its translation is CASSLGGQANTGELFF.

The rearrangement joins TRBV7-9 to TRBJ1-2, with D unresolved. CDR3 length equals 15 residues. Germline V lookup: CDR1 SEHNR, CDR2 FQNEAQ (reference sequence). The V gene lost 6 bases and the J gene lost 4 bases, with 18 bases spanning the gap. CDR3 in DNA: TGTGCCAGCAGACACCCCACCCAGGAGAGCTATGGCTACACCTTC. Translating it yields CASRHPTQESYGYTF.

In this sample, this clonotype turned up many times. This chain links TRBV12-3 or TRBV12-4 with TRBJ2-7; 8 bases map to TRBD2. This CDR3 comprises 14 residues. V trimming: 5 bases; J trimming: 2 bases; junction bases outside the gene matches: 5. The CDR3 loop is CASSRLAGAYEQYF. CDR3 nucleotide sequence: TGTGCCAGCAGTCGTCTAGCGGGCGCCTACGAGCAGTACTTC.

The sample holds many counts of this clonotype. The chain recombines TRBV4-1 with TRBJ2-2; D is uncertain. Per germline, CDR1 MGHRA and CDR2 YSYEKL. This CDR3 is 16 amino acids long. The V end was cut by 1 base, the J end by 2 bases, with 11 bases between. The CDR3: CASSQALGLNTGELFF. In nucleotides, the CDR3 is TGCGCCAGCAGCCAAGCTCTGGGATTAAACACCGGGGAGCTGTTTTTT.

This clonotype was observed at least ten times. The rearrangement joins TRBV7-2 to TRBJ2-1; D call uncertain. Germline V gene data show CDR1 as SGHTA and CDR2 as FQGNSA. Trimming took 5 bases from V and 7 from J, leaving 27 bases between them. This CDR3 contains 18 residues. The chain's CDR3 is CASSPRLGSPRQGNEQFF. DNA of the CDR3: TGTGCCAGCAGCCCCCGGCTGGGATCTCCCCGTCAAGGGAATGAGCAGTTCTTC. Full variable domain (missing parts from reference TRBV7-2 and TRBJ2-1): GAGVSQSPSNKVTEKGKDVELRCDPISGHTALYWYRQSLGQGLEFLIYFQGNSAPDKSGLPSDRFSAERTGGSVSTLTIQRTQQEDSAVYLCASSPRLGSPRQGNEQFFGPGTRLTVL.